What follows describes a single T cell receptor beta chain. Antigen: not known. This entry comes from a study of neoadjuvant nivolumab and ipilimumab in lung cancer. Profiled with immunoSEQ multiplex PCR; TCRdb holds only in-frame clones, not every one. The profile shows 15,000 to 20,000 clones, roughly 79% of them singletons. Findings and caveats of the study: TCR clonality did not significantly correlate with pathologic tumor regression.

The trim removed 0 bases at V and 4 bases at J, leaving 4 bases unmatched. The CDR3 length is 16 residues. Germline V gene lookup returns CDR1 SGHRS and CDR2 YFSETQ. The sequence derives from an adult with non-small cell lung cancer. V is TRBV5-1 and J is TRBJ2-1; 10 bases fit TRBD2. Material: tumor tissue, obtained after neoadjuvant nivolumab, alone or with ipilimumab, at or shortly before surgery. The CDR3 is CASSLDLAGAYNEQFF. Here the CDR3 DNA reads TGCGCCAGCAGCTTGGATCTAGCGGGGGCATACAATGAGCAGTTCTTC.